This T cell receptor beta chain was documented in a study of CD8 T cells in ankylosing spondylitis. Notes on the study in general: In ankylosing spondylitis patients, matched synovial fluid reportedly showed significant enrichment of disease-linked clones. Researchers report that disease-linked clones proved CD8+ and relatively rare in peripheral blood. There was a TCR beta motif, made of several highly homologous variants, that appeared characteristic of ankylosing spondylitis blood.

Library preparation for TCR beta used quantitative 5'-RACE with molecular barcodes. In TCRdb, the 5' RACE reads were re-called with MiXCR into one record per CDR3 protein. The repertoire consists of some 840,000 distinct CDR3 sequences, with approximately 12% occurring once and the leading ten covering around 0.51%. V was shortened by 0 bases and J by 3 bases, with 12 bases between the two germline ends. CDR3 length: 16 residues. In germline, CDR1 is LGHNA, CDR2 YSLEER. This clonotype has ten or more counts. Antigen unknown. Specimen: blood, either unsorted or a sorted T cell fraction (not recorded which). The origin of this receptor is a male donor with ankylosing spondylitis. The J gene is TRBJ2-1, the V gene TRBV4-3; a possible D gene is TRBD2 (5 bases). The CDR3 DNA reads as TGCGCCAGCAGCCAAGAGTATCACGGGGTCTACAATGAGCAGTTCTTC. Translation: CASSQEYHGVYNEQFF.